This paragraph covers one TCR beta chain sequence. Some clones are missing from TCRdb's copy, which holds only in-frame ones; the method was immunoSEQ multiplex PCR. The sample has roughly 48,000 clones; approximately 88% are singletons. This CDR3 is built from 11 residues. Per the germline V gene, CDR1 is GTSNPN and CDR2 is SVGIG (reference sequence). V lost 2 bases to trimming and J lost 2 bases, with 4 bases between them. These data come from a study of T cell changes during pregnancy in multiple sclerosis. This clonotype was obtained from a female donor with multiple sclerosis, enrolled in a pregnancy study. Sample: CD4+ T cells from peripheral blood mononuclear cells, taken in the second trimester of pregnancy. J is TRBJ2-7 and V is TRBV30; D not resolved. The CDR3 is CAWSTPYEQYF. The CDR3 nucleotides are TGTGCCTGGAGTACTCCCTACGAGCAGTACTTC. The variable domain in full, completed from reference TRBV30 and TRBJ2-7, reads SQTIHQWPATLVQPVGSPLSLECTVEGTSNPNLYWYRQAAGRGLQLLFYSVGIGQISSEVPQNLSASRPQDRQFILSSKKLLLSDSGFYLCAWSTPYEQYFGPGTRLTVT.